The clone carrying this TCR beta chain was detected only a few times. Its antigen is unknown. The germline V gene encodes CDR1 SNHLY and CDR2 FYNNEI. CDR3 size: 15 residues. The ends lost 2 bases at V and 8 bases at J; junction bases unmatched: 10. This entry comes from a study of cytomegalovirus exposure and HLA in healthy donors. The study ran its PCR with 60 Vbeta and 13 Jbeta primers. Profiled with immunoSEQ multiplex PCR; TCRdb holds only in-frame clones, not every one. This sample carries some 70,000 clones, 70% to 90% of them seen once, and the ten largest clones take around 6.3%. Study observations and caveats: Roughly uniform depth of sequencing across donors was assumed in presence/absence analyses. It emerged from a later analysis that several of the most significant clusters appeared to be linked to common viral pathogens. The study designated 150 to 200 TCR beta chains cytomegalovirus-associated. No immune exposure information besides CMV serostatus was available.

The chain carries TRBV2 and TRBJ1-2, with TRBD1 matching over 8 bases. This sequence was found in a human donor in good health. The sequencing sample was made of PBMCs. The CDR3 DNA sequence: TGTGCCAGCAGTGAAATCTCGTCGACAGGGGAAGGCTACACCTTC. Translation gives CASSEISSTGEGYTF.